The rows below give T cell receptor beta chains drawn from one sample of a study of shared clonotypes between healthy human individuals. The protocol was immunoSEQ multiplex PCR, while the TCRdb copy is restricted to in-frame clones and leaves out a portion. The sample has fewer than 2.5 million clones, over 85% seen once. The sequenced sample consisted of naive CD4+ T cells from PBMCs. The source is a man in his late teens or twenties in good health. Some clones in this sample may be carry-over from other donors' samples. CDR3s include the opening cysteine and the closing phenylalanine or tryptophan. The D gene is left open where the match is weak. Some rows have no size entry. The others give once, few or many, or a class for an expanded clone.

clone size	J gene	D gene	V gene	CDR3 protein	CDR3 DNA
-	TRBJ2-3	TRBD2	TRBV4-2	CASSPGRTSGMDTQYF	TGTGCCAGCAGCCCAGGCCGGACTAGCGGGATGGATACGCAGTATTTT
-	TRBJ2-7	TRBD2	TRBV6-1	CASSGLAGGYEQYF	TGTGCCAGCAGTGGACTAGCGGGAGGGTACGAGCAGTACTTC
-	TRBJ2-3	-	TRBV28	CASSLFAYSTDTQYF	TGTGCCAGCAGTTTATTTGCGTATAGCACAGATACGCAGTATTTT
-	TRBJ2-3	TRBD1	TRBV5-1	CASSMTGVRTDTQYF	TGCGCCAGCAGCATGACAGGGGTTAGGACAGATACGCAGTATTTT
-	TRBJ1-4	-	TRBV19	CASSIPTGKALYEKLFF	TGTGCCAGTAGTATCCCTACCGGGAAGGCGCTCTATGAAAAACTGTTTTTT
-	TRBJ2-7	TRBD2	TRBV7-2	CASSLQASGIGTYEQYF	TGTGCCAGCAGCTTACAGGCTAGCGGGATTGGAACCTACGAGCAGTACTTC
-	TRBJ2-1	TRBD2	TRBV14	CASSQGLLAGGRANEQFF	TGTGCCAGCAGCCAAGGATTGCTAGCGGGAGGGCGGGCCAATGAGCAGTTCTTC
-	TRBJ2-5	TRBD1	TRBV5-1	CASSWTTGAGAETQYF	TGCGCCAGCAGCTGGACGACAGGGGCGGGCGCAGAGACCCAGTACTTC
-	TRBJ1-1	-	TRBV5-1	CASSAGTVNTEAFF	TGCGCCAGCAGCGCCGGGACCGTCAACACTGAAGCTTTCTTT
-	TRBJ2-1	TRBD2	TRBV5-4	CASSLLAGTYNEQFF	TGTGCCAGCAGCTTACTAGCGGGGACTTACAATGAGCAGTTCTTC
-	TRBJ2-3	TRBD1	TRBV2	CASTRTGGADTQYF	TGTGCCAGCACTCGGACAGGGGGGGCAGATACGCAGTATTTT
-	TRBJ2-1	-	TRBV4-1	CASSQASGAATYNEQFF	TGCGCCAGCAGCCAAGCGTCAGGGGCAGCTACCTACAATGAGCAGTTCTTC
-	TRBJ2-7	-	TRBV5-6	CASSLVWSSYEQYF	TGTGCCAGCAGCTTGGTTTGGAGCTCCTACGAGCAGTACTTC
once	TRBJ1-1	-	TRBV6-5	CASSYSVDPNTEAFF	TGTGCCAGCAGTTACTCGGTGGATCCAAACACTGAAGCTTTCTTT
-	TRBJ1-2	TRBD1	TRBV6-5	CASSLGQGRGYTF	TGTGCCAGCAGTTTGGGACAGGGTAGGGGCTACACCTTC
once	TRBJ2-7	TRBD2	TRBV5-1	CASSTRLAGVNEQYF	TGCGCCAGCAGCACGCGACTAGCGGGAGTAAACGAGCAGTACTTC